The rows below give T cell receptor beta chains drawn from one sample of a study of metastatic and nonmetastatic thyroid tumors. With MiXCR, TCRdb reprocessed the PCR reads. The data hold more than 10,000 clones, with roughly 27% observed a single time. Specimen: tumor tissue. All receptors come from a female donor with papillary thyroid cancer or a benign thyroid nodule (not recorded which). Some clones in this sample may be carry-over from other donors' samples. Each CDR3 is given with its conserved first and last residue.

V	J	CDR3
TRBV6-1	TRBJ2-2	CASSETDRYIGELFF
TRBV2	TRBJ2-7	CASRRTSGGSYEQYF
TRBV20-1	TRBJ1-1	CSARDDRGLGGYTEAFF
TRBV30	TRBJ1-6	CAWSVPPRRTGGYSPLHF
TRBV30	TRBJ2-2	CAWYGGTGELFF
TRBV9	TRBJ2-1	CASSEGGSGTYNEQFF
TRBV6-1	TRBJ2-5	CASSFGMDPETQYF
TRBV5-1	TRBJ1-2	CASSLADRRDGYTF
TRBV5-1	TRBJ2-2	CASSLARLAANTGELFF
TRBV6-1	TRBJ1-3	CASSQLQGNTIYF
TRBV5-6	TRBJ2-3	CASSLVPWGTDTQYF
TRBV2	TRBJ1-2	CASRDRGLYGYTF
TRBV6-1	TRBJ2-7	CASSGTSSGEQYF
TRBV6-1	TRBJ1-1	CASNQGMNTEAFF
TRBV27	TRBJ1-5	CASRRTGEKPQHF
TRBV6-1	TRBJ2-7	CASSEVFKGAPEQYF
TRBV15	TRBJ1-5	CATSSGRQGVSNQPQHF
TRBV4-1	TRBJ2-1	CASSPSGSGTNNEQFF
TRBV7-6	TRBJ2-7	CASSPGGGSYEQYF
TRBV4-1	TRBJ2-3	CASSQYRGTTDTQYF
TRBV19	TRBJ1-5	CASSWQGYSNQPQHF
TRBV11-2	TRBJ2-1	CASTPTGTGEYNEQFF
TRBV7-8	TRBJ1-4	CASSFSVTGWGGSNEKLFF
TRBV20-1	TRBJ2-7	CSARTGEPYEQYF
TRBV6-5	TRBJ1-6	CASNLVGNTNNLPLHF
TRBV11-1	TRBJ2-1	CASNMVGTSGYNEQFF
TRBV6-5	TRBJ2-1	CASSYPERGNEQFF
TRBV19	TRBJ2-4	CASSHRATKNIQYF
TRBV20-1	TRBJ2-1	CSARDAFGEINEQFF
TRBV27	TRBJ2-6	CASSLLASGANVLTF
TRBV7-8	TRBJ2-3	CASSLGDRGTSTDTQYF
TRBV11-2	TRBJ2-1	CASVSVGLAGVREQFF
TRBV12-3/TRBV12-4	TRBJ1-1	CASRPQGAGEAFF
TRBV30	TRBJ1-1	CAWSTPGRGQDTEAFF
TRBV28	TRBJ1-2	CASSLPGGQANYGYTF
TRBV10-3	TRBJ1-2	CAISEGSGENYGYTF
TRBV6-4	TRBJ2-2	CASSDGRDTGELFF
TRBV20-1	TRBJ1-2	CSALDSHYGYTF
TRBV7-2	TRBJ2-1	CASSYTSGSRNEQFF
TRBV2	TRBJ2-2	CASRSQENTGELFF
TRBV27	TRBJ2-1	CASSLMGLAGGPSNEQFF
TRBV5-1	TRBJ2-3	CASSLYASTDTQYF
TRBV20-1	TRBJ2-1	CSADMVGKYNEQFF
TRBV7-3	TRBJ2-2	CASSLGGANGGLFF